These 12 T cell receptor beta chains came from one sample sequenced in a study of T-cell memory formation after mild COVID-19. In TCRdb, the 5' RACE reads were re-called with MiXCR into one record per CDR3 protein. Here the sample spans hundreds of thousands of distinct CDR3 sequences, approximately 20% being singletons. Sequenced material: PBMCs or a T cell subset sorted from them (not recorded which). The source of these receptors is an adult woman who had mild COVID-19 (a few samples of this study predate the infection). Cell type and time point are not known.

This clonotype was found a few times. V gene TRBV12-3 or TRBV12-4 combines with J gene TRBJ2-3; 8 nucleotides agree with TRBD2. The V segment lost 7 bases and the J segment 3 bases; nucleotides outside the gene matches: 12. CDR3 length equals 16 residues. CDR3 sequence reads: CASTTRLAGPTDTQYF. The CDR3 nucleotides are TGTGCCAGCACCACTAGGTTAGCGGGACCGACAGATACGCAGTATTTT.

The chain combines TRBV19 with TRBJ1-1, with D maybe TRBD1 (6 bases). Trimming stripped 2 bases from V and 0 bases from J, with 10 bases between. This CDR3 is built from 15 residues. Germline CDR1 reads LNHDA; CDR2 reads SQIVND (reference sequence). CDR3 coding DNA: TGTGCCAGTAGTATAACAGGGTACATGAACACTGAAGCTTTCTTT. It is translated as CASSITGYMNTEAFF.

This clonotype was seen many times. This chain links TRBV12-3 or TRBV12-4 with TRBJ1-1; TRBD1 matches 7 bases. CDR3 length: 15 residues. The junction had 7 bases not matched to a gene; V was cut back by 4 bases and J by 2 bases. CDR3 bases: TGTGCCAGCAGTTCCTCCGGGACAGAAAACACTGAAGCTTTCTTT. Protein: CASSSSGTENTEAFF.

This clonotype was detected a few times. V usage is TRBV24-1 and J usage is TRBJ2-1; TRBD2 agrees at 9 bases. V lost 10 bases, J lost 9 bases, and 9 bases stayed unmatched. This CDR3 spans 13 amino acids. Germline V CDR1 and CDR2: KGHDR, SFDVKD. CDR3 sequence (DNA): TGTGCCACAGGGGCTAGCGGGACTGGTGAGCAGTTCTTC. This sequence encodes CATGASGTGEQFF.

In its sample, this clonotype was seen a few times. The CDR3 sequence is CASSLAVQVATSYEQYF. CDR3 sequence (DNA): TGTGCCAGCAGCTTGGCTGTTCAGGTTGCGACCTCCTACGAGCAGTACTTC. The V gene is TRBV5-5, the J gene TRBJ2-7, with unresolved D. The CDR3 is 17 amino acids. Germline V gene sequence: CDR1 SGHKS, CDR2 YYEKEE (reference sequence). The V gene lost 0 bases and the J gene lost 0 bases, with 16 bases spanning the gap.

V and J are TRBV2 and TRBJ2-2, with TRBD2 matching 8 bases. The J segment lost 7 bases and the V segment lost 6 bases, leaving 10 bases of the junction unmatched. Germline V CDR1 and CDR2: SNHLY, FYNNEI. This CDR3 comprises 15 residues. CDR3 loop: CASRSSGSRVGELFF. In DNA, the CDR3 is TGTGCCAGCAGATCAAGCGGGAGCCGAGTCGGGGAGCTGTTTTTT.

In this sample, this clonotype turned up a few times. DNA for the CDR3: TGTGCCACCAGTGATCCCCGGCGGGGGCGCGGAGAGACCCAGTACTTC. Its translation: CATSDPRRGRGETQYF. This chain links TRBV24-1 with TRBJ2-5, with D possibly matching TRBD2 (7 bases). This CDR3 is 16 amino acids long. Between the trimmed V and J ends, which lost 3 bases and 4 bases, there was a span of 17 bases. CDR1 is KGHDR and CDR2 is SFDVKD in the germline V gene.

This clonotype was counted many times. The V gene is TRBV28, the J gene TRBJ2-7; TRBD1 matches 8 bases. V lost 10 bases, J lost 4 bases, and 6 bases stayed unmatched. The CDR3 covers 12 residues. Germline V gene data show CDR1 as MDHEN and CDR2 as SYDVKM. The DNA for the CDR3 is TGTGCCATCATGGGACAGGCGTACGAGCAGTACTTC. The encoded protein is CAIMGQAYEQYF.

The table lists this clonotype with a few counts. J is TRBJ2-2 and V is TRBV20-1; the D is unclear. CDR3 length equals 13 residues. Per germline, CDR1 DFQATT and CDR2 SNEGSKA (reference sequence). Trimming removed 4 bases at V and 2 bases at J, with 8 bases between. The CDR3 here is CSAIGLNTGELFF. DNA of the CDR3: TGCAGTGCTATAGGCTTAAACACCGGGGAGCTGTTTTTT.

The V call is TRBV20-1, the J call TRBJ2-6; D is ambiguous. The V gene's germline CDR1 is DFQATT and CDR2 SNEGSKA (reference sequence). CDR3 length: 16 amino acids. V lost 1 base, J lost 1 base, and 11 bases lay in between. The CDR3 DNA is TGCAGTGCTAGAGGACTGTCGAGTTCTGGGGCCAACGTCCTGACTTTC. Translated, it gives CSARGLSSSGANVLTF.

The chain employs TRBV6-5 and TRBJ1-4, with no clear D. CDR1 MNHEY and CDR2 SVGAGI come from the germline V gene. CDR3 size: 16 residues. With 2 bases removed from V and 0 bases from J, the gap between germline ends came to 10 bases. Here the CDR3 reads CASSYGPGTTNEKLFF. Written as DNA, the CDR3 is TGTGCCAGCAGTTACGGCCCGGGGACAACTAATGAAAAACTGTTTTTT.

The chain uses TRBV2 and TRBJ1-2; D unresolved. The CDR3 runs to 14 residues. The V end lost 4 bases, the J end lost 4 bases, and 13 bases lay between the germline ends. From germline, CDR1 is SNHLY and CDR2 FYNNEI. In DNA form, the CDR3 reads TGTGCCAGCAGTGTAGGATCGAGGGCCTATGGCTACACCTTC. Its translation: CASSVGSRAYGYTF.